These 15 T cell receptor beta chains share one sample of origin, sequenced in a study of blood T cell repertoires in COVID-19. Clones were read by immunoSEQ multiplex PCR, and TCRdb kept only the in-frame ones, dropping some. The repertoire holds fewer than 350,000 clones, with approximately 90% as singletons. The sequenced sample consisted of peripheral blood. Source of these receptors: a woman aged 25 to 39 with COVID-19, enrolled during active disease.

The gene calls are TRBV30 and TRBJ2-7; D is perhaps TRBD1 (6 bases). The germline V gene has CDR1 GTSNPN and CDR2 SVGIG (reference sequence). The CDR3 totals 13 residues. Trimming left V 4 bases short and J 0 bases short, with 10 bases between. CDR3 sequence reads: CAWTTGYSYEQYF. DNA for the CDR3: TGTGCCTGGACCACAGGGTACTCCTACGAGCAGTACTTC.

The gene calls are TRBV24-1 and TRBJ2-2, with 9 bases matching TRBD1. This CDR3 comprises 15 residues. Germline-derived CDR1 and CDR2 are KGHDR and SFDVKD. V lost 9 bases to trimming and J lost 2 bases; unmatched junction nucleotides: 6. CDR3 coding DNA: TGTGCCACCGGGACAGGGAGGGTAAACACCGGGGAGCTGTTTTTT. Translated, it gives CATGTGRVNTGELFF.

The rearrangement uses TRBV7-9 and TRBJ2-5; TRBD2 aligns across 7 bases. V was clipped by 0 bases and J by 4 bases; unmatched bases: 14. CDR1 and CDR2 (germline): SEHNR, FQNEAQ (reference sequence). The CDR3 runs 18 residues. The CDR3 nucleotides are TGTGCCAGCAGCTTAGCGGTCGGTAGCGGGCCTGGGCGAGAGACCCAGTACTTC. Translation gives CASSLAVGSGPGRETQYF.

The chain joins TRBV3-1 (or the pseudogene TRBV3-2) to TRBJ1-2; the D gene is possibly TRBD1 (6 bases). V was clipped by 4 bases and J by 7 bases, with 10 bases between them. This CDR3 has 12 residues. Germline values: CDR1 LGHDT, CDR2 YNNKEL (reference sequence). CDR3 bases: TGTGCCAGCAGCCTAAGGACAGTTGGCTACACCTTC. Protein product: CASSLRTVGYTF.

The gene calls are TRBV18 and TRBJ2-2, with D possibly matching TRBD2 (5 bases). CDR3 length: 15 residues. The germline V gene has CDR1 KGHSH and CDR2 LQKENI. The V and J ends lost 3 bases and 9 bases respectively, with 17 bases between them. The CDR3 sequence: CASSPSLGKPWELFF. The CDR3 DNA reads as TGTGCCAGCTCACCTAGTCTCGGGAAACCATGGGAGCTGTTTTTT.

CDR3 region: CASSLAGNNEQFF. As DNA, the CDR3 is TGTGCCAGCAGCTTAGCGGGAAACAATGAGCAGTTCTTC. V and J are TRBV13 and TRBJ2-1; D is possibly TRBD2 (5 bases). V shed 1 base and J shed 5 bases, with 6 bases lying between them. CDR3 length: 13 residues. Per germline, CDR1 PRHDT and CDR2 FYEKMQ (reference sequence).

The rearrangement links TRBV5-8 to TRBJ1-2; no firm D call. This CDR3 contains 12 residues. The germline V and J ends were trimmed by 1 base and 8 bases, with 9 bases remaining between them. The germline V gene has CDR1 SGHTS and CDR2 YDEGEE. The chain's CDR3 is CASSLLAEGYTF. The CDR3 nucleotides read TGTGCCAGCAGCTTGCTGGCGGAAGGCTACACCTTC. The variable domain in full, completed from reference TRBV5-8 and TRBJ1-2, reads EAGVTQSPTHLIKTRGQQATLRCSPISGHTSVYWYQQALGLGLQFLLWYDEGEERNRGNFPPRFSGRQFPNYSSELNVNALELEDSALYLCASSLLAEGYTFGSGTRLTVV.

This chain connects TRBV7-2 to TRBJ2-3; D may be TRBD2 (6 bases). The CDR3 length is 17 residues. Trimming took off 4 bases at V and 0 bases at J, with 17 bases between the two ends. CDR1 and CDR2 from the germline V gene are SGHTA and FQGNSA. As DNA, the CDR3 is TGTGCCAGCAGCTCCCGTATCCAGCGGGCTAGCACAGATACGCAGTATTTT. It encodes CASSSRIQRASTDTQYF.

The rearrangement joins TRBV7-2 to TRBJ2-1, with 7 positions matching TRBD2. In germline, CDR1 is SGHTA, CDR2 FQGNSA. V lost 3 bases to trimming and J lost 4 bases; unmatched junction nucleotides: 6. This CDR3 is 15 amino acids long. The CDR3 sequence: CASSFSPGGYNEQFF. The CDR3 DNA follows: TGTGCCAGCAGCTTCTCCCCGGGGGGATACAATGAGCAGTTCTTC. The entire variable domain, with the rest obtained from reference TRBV7-2 and TRBJ2-1, is as follows: GAGVSQSPSNKVTEKGKDVELRCDPISGHTALYWYRQSLGQGLEFLIYFQGNSAPDKSGLPSDRFSAERTGGSVSTLTIQRTQQEDSAVYLCASSFSPGGYNEQFFGPGTRLTVL.

The V call is TRBV27, the J call TRBJ1-5, with D possibly being TRBD1 (5 bases). Trimming shortened V by 5 bases and J by 6 bases, and 17 bases separated the two germline ends. The germline V gene has CDR1 MNHEY and CDR2 SMNVEV (reference sequence). The CDR3 runs 15 residues. The CDR3 DNA sequence: TGTGCCAGCAGTCTCCGGGGAGGGGTTGGTCAGCCCCAGCATTTT. This gives the protein CASSLRGGVGQPQHF.

The genes are TRBV10-3 and TRBJ2-7, with 9 bases that match TRBD1. The CDR3 is 14 residues long. Trimming at V came to 4 bases and at J to 4 bases, leaving 5 bases not matched to a gene. Looked up from germline, CDR1 is ENHRY and CDR2 is SYGVKD. This CDR3 is CAISVGQGTYEQYF. In DNA, the CDR3 is TGTGCCATCAGTGTAGGACAGGGGACTTACGAGCAGTACTTC.

This chain links TRBV4-1 with TRBJ1-4, with TRBD1 matching 8 bases. This CDR3 spans 17 amino acids. Germline loops: CDR1 MGHRA, CDR2 YSYEKL. J gave up 3 bases and V 4 bases, and 10 bases lay outside the gene matches. The CDR3 sequence is CASSRYTTDRANEKLFF. DNA for the CDR3: TGCGCCAGCAGCCGCTATACCACGGACAGGGCTAATGAAAAACTGTTTTTT.

The J gene is TRBJ2-7, the V gene TRBV19; D is perhaps TRBD2 (5 bases). Trimming pared 10 bases from V and 3 bases from J, leaving 16 bases between. CDR1 is LNHDA, CDR2 SQIVND, per germline (reference sequence). This CDR3 is built from 13 residues. CDR3 coding DNA: TGTGCCACAGGCCCAGAAGGGAGCTACGAGCAGTACTTC. Its protein is CATGPEGSYEQYF.

This clone has just one count. The J gene is TRBJ2-7, the V gene TRBV6-5; a possible D gene is TRBD2 (6 bases). Trimming removed 3 bases at V and 2 bases at J, with 11 bases between. Germline lookup yields CDR1 MNHEY and CDR2 SVGAGI. The CDR3 loop spans 14 amino acids. CDR3 protein: CASSYHRLAYEQYF. CDR3 in DNA: TGTGCCAGCAGTTATCACCGACTAGCCTACGAGCAGTACTTC.

The chain employs TRBV7-2 and TRBJ1-4; 8 nucleotides line up with TRBD1. The CDR3 is made up of 17 amino acids. Germline loops: CDR1 SGHTA, CDR2 FQGNSA. After removal of 2 bases from V and 4 bases from J, the junction contained 9 bases not matched to a gene. CDR3 in amino acids: CASSLTPGQGHNEKLFF. The DNA for the CDR3 is TGTGCCAGCAGCTTAACCCCCGGACAGGGCCATAATGAAAAACTGTTTTTT. Combining the CDR3 with reference TRBV7-2 and TRBJ1-4 gives the whole variable domain GAGVSQSPSNKVTEKGKDVELRCDPISGHTALYWYRQSLGQGLEFLIYFQGNSAPDKSGLPSDRFSAERTGGSVSTLTIQRTQQEDSAVYLCASSLTPGQGHNEKLFFGSGTQLSVL.